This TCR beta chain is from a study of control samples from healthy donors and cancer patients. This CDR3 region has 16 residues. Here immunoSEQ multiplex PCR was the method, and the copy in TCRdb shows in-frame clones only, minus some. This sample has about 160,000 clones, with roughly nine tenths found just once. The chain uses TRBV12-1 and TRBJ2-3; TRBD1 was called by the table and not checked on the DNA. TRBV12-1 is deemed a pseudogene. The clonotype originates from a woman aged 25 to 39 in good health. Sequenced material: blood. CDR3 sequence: CASSPLTDRATDTQYF. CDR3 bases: TGTGCCAGCAGCCCCCTGACGGACAGGGCGACAGATACGCAGTATTTT.